The T cell receptor (beta chain) under discussion was sequenced for a study of human T cells and chemical hapten exposure. At the level of the study: Weekly diphenylcyclopropenone doses were given to patients' scalps across the approximately 26-week study. Per-sample TCR yields varied mainly from small pooled library volume differences. Points from the study as a whole: Expanded TCRs created a significantly greater count of big CDR3 similarity clusters than controls did.

As for this clonotype: What it binds is unknown.

Stated time point: pre-sensitization, week 0. Treatment here: therapeutic diphenylcyclopropenone sensitization with weekly scalp DPC. Drawing of blood took place ahead of applying each patch test. TCRdb redid the calling of the RACE reads with MiXCR, one entry per CDR3 protein. The sample lists 300,000 to 450,000 distinct CDR3 sequences, 5% to 6.5% seen once, with 2.5% to 3% in the top ten. The source material was whole blood, sampled in connection with sensitization to the hapten diphenylcyclopropenone (DPC). This TCR was recovered from a woman between 45 and 65 years old with alopecia areata. Some clones in this sample may be carry-over from other donors' samples.

As DNA, the CDR3 is TGTGCCAGCAGCTTGGCTGTGCGATCCGAAGCTTTCTTT. Its translation is CASSLAVRSEAFF. The J gene is TRBJ1-1, the V gene TRBV5-5; D is unclear. V lost 0 bases, J lost 8 bases, and 11 bases lay in between. Germline CDR1 reads SGHKS; CDR2 reads YYEKEE (reference sequence). There are 13 residues in the CDR3.